There are a few counts of the clone carrying this TCR beta chain. Measured with immunoSEQ multiplex PCR; TCRdb has only the in-frame clones, and not every one. The sample records about 91,000 clones, approximately 80% being singletons. These data belong to a study of blood T cell repertoires in COVID-19. Across the study: Acute and convalescent COVID-19 specimens originated in the United States, Italy and Spain. Sample material is recorded as cDNA or gDNA derived from T cells, B-cell-depleted T cells, or PBMCs.

The CDR3 sequence is 14 residues long. V lost 4 bases, J lost 9 bases, and 10 bases stayed unmatched. The germline CDR1 and CDR2 sequences are SGHRS and YFSETQ. The chain joins TRBV5-1 to TRBJ2-4; 7 bases agree with TRBD1. Source material: peripheral blood. This TCR was sampled from a man between 65 and 80 years old with acute or convalescent COVID-19. The CDR3 DNA is TGCGCCAGCAGCAGGGGGCCGCTGAAGGTCATTCAGTACTTC. Its protein is CASSRGPLKVIQYF.